Each of the 24 T cell receptor beta chains below was sequenced from the same sample in a study of shared clonotypes between healthy human individuals (dated by TCRdb to 2020 to 2021). The method behind the library was the immunoSEQ multiplex PCR assay. TCRdb obtained this table from immuneACCESS and retained in-frame rearrangements with V and J assigned. These tables miss some clones; where compared with another copy, unresolved V genes account for less than half of the shortfall, and the remainder is unexplained. The sample yields fewer than 600,000 clones; around 77% were counted once. 9.5% to 15% of the sample goes to the ten largest clones. Sequenced input: PBMCs. The receptor set was obtained from a middle-aged woman in good health. Some clones in this sample may be carry-over from other donors' samples.

Written as DNA, the CDR3 is TGTGCCAGCACCTCAAGCTGGGAGACCCAGTACTTC. It is translated as CASTSSWETQYF. The V and J genes are TRBV6-1 and TRBJ2-5, with no clear D. The CDR3 runs to 12 residues. V was cut by 7 bases and J by 5 bases, with 11 bases left in between. Germline V CDR1 and CDR2: MNHNS, SASEGT.

This sequence joins TRBV29-1 and TRBJ2-5; 11 bases match TRBD1. The J call may be wrong; the DNA end is better matched by TRBJ2-7. This CDR3 is 13 amino acids long. Germline CDR1 reads SQVTM; CDR2 reads ANQGSEA. CDR3 DNA sequence: TGCAGCGCCTGGACAGGGGGCGGGAGCGAGCAGTACTTC. The encoded protein is CSAWTGGGSEQYF.

The chain employs TRBV5-8 and TRBJ2-7, with 8 bases identical to TRBD2. The CDR3 has 15 amino acids. Germline V gene data show CDR1 as SGHTS and CDR2 as YDEGEE. V was pared by 4 bases and J by 1 base, with 7 bases of the junction left unmatched. The CDR3 DNA reads as TGTGCCAGCAGCCCCCGACTAGCGAATTCCTACGAGCAGTACTTC. It translates to CASSPRLANSYEQYF.

J is TRBJ1-2 and V is TRBV28; the D gene is possibly TRBD1 (6 bases). The CDR3 covers 13 residues. CDR1 is MDHEN and CDR2 is SYDVKM in the germline V gene. V shed 7 bases and J shed 6 bases, with 15 bases lying between them. The CDR3, as DNA: TGTGCCAGCACTCGGGGGCAGGGGAATGGCTACACCTTC. Its protein product is CASTRGQGNGYTF.

V gene TRBV9 combines with J gene TRBJ2-2, with 8 bases lining up with TRBD2. J was trimmed by 6 bases and V by 0 bases; bases with no gene match: 13. The CDR3 is 18 residues long. Germline CDR1 and CDR2: SGDLS and YYNGEE. The CDR3 nucleotides are TGTGCCAGCAGCGTAGGGTTGGTCAGCGGGAGAATCTCCGGGGAGCTGTTTTTT. This sequence encodes CASSVGLVSGRISGELFF.

The chain uses TRBV4-1 and TRBJ2-3, with D tentatively TRBD1 or TRBD2 (5 bases each). This CDR3 comprises 16 residues. Trimming pared 1 base from V and 2 bases from J, leaving 13 bases between. Germline CDR1 reads MGHRA; CDR2 reads YSYEKL. CDR3 in DNA: TGCGCCAGCAGCCAAGTTTCAGGGAGAGACACAGATACGCAGTATTTT. This sequence encodes CASSQVSGRDTDTQYF.

The V gene is TRBV6-5, the J gene TRBJ1-2; possibly TRBD1 for D (6 bases). The CDR3 runs 13 residues. The germline gives CDR1 MNHEY, CDR2 SVGAGI. The V gene lost 8 bases and the J gene lost 6 bases, with 16 bases spanning the gap. CDR3 sequence reads: CASGEETGDGYTF. The CDR3 nucleotides are TGTGCCAGCGGGGAGGAGACAGGTGATGGCTACACCTTC.

The rearrangement uses TRBV5-1 and TRBJ1-1, with a possible D match to TRBD1 (5 bases). This CDR3 comprises 16 residues. Trimming cost V 0 bases and J 4 bases, with 16 bases left between them. Per the germline V gene, CDR1 is SGHRS and CDR2 is YFSETQ. CDR3 nucleotide sequence: TGCGCCAGCAGCTTGGGGGGCGGGGTGTTCCCCACTGAAGCTTTCTTT. This encodes CASSLGGGVFPTEAFF. The full variable domain, rest sourced from reference TRBV5-1 and TRBJ1-1, is KAGVTQTPRYLIKTRGQQVTLSCSPISGHRSVSWYQQTPGQGLQFLFEYFSETQRNKGNFPGRFSGRQFSNSRSEMNVSTLELGDSALYLCASSLGGGVFPTEAFFGQGTRLTVV.

V usage is TRBV6-6 and J usage is TRBJ2-2; the D is unclear. The ends were cut back, 5 bases at V and 6 bases at J, with 7 bases in the middle. Germline loops: CDR1 MNHNY, CDR2 SVGAGI (reference sequence). The CDR3 is 12 residues long. The CDR3 protein is CASSPSAGELFF. The CDR3 DNA follows: TGTGCCAGCAGTCCCTCTGCCGGGGAGCTGTTTTTT.

The chain carries TRBV7-9 and TRBJ2-1; D gene uncertain. V was trimmed by 6 bases and J by 9 bases, leaving 9 bases between them. This CDR3 has 11 residues. Germline V gene data show CDR1 as SEHNR and CDR2 as FQNEAQ (reference sequence). DNA for the CDR3: TGTGCCAGCAGTCACGGCTTTGAGCAGTTCTTC. Its protein product is CASSHGFEQFF.

The table lists this clone with a count of one. V gene TRBV28 combines with J gene TRBJ1-4; D uncertain. CDR3 length equals 12 residues. Trimming took off 6 bases at V and 10 bases at J, with 12 bases between the two ends. Germline CDR1 is MDHEN and CDR2 is SYDVKM. The CDR3 nucleotides read TGTGCCAGCAGCCGTCCCTGGGGAAAACTGTTTTTT. Encoded protein: CASSRPWGKLFF.

This clone was detected ten times or more. The CDR3 spells CASSRGSSYEQYF. The DNA of the CDR3 is TGTGCCAGCAGCCGTGGGAGCTCCTACGAGCAGTACTTC. The chain links TRBV28 to TRBJ2-7; possible D gene TRBD2, 5 bases. Trimming removed 6 bases at V and 0 bases at J, with 9 bases between. CDR1 and CDR2 (germline): MDHEN, SYDVKM. This CDR3 is 13 amino acids long.

This clone was observed at least ten times. The genes are TRBV2 and TRBJ1-1; D uncertain. The CDR3 extends over 14 amino acids. Germline-derived CDR1 and CDR2 are SNHLY and FYNNEI. The germline V and J ends were trimmed by 5 bases and 0 bases, with 10 bases remaining between them. The chain's CDR3 is CASSNWVLNTEAFF. The DNA of the CDR3 is TGTGCCAGCAGTAATTGGGTCCTGAACACTGAAGCTTTCTTT.

Many counts were recorded for this clone. V usage is TRBV4-3 and J usage is TRBJ2-2; D is uncertain. CDR1 LGHNA and CDR2 YSLEER come from the germline V gene. V was pared by 1 base and J by 2 bases, with 11 bases between. The CDR3 contains 16 residues. CDR3 bases: TGCGCCAGCAGCCAAGGGTGGTTAGGAAACACCGGGGAGCTGTTTTTT. Translated, it gives CASSQGWLGNTGELFF.

This clone was seen a few times. J is TRBJ2-2 and V is TRBV4-1; 7 bases align to TRBD2. This CDR3 is built from 17 residues. From germline, CDR1 is MGHRA and CDR2 YSYEKL. Trimming removed 0 bases from V and 4 bases from J; junction bases left unmatched: 8. The CDR3 DNA reads as TGCGCCAGCAGCCAAGATGGTGGGAGGGCCGGCACCGGGGAGCTGTTTTTT. It yields the protein CASSQDGGRAGTGELFF.

This clone was seen more than once but under ten times. This chain joins TRBV7-2 and TRBJ1-1; 7 bases are shared with TRBD1. This CDR3 is built from 15 residues. In germline, CDR1 is SGHTA, CDR2 FQGNSA. The ends lost 5 bases at V and 6 bases at J; junction bases unmatched: 12. The CDR3 coding sequence is TGTGCCAGCAGCGTGAAGGGGGCGACTGTTTCTGAAGCTTTCTTT. Encoded protein: CASSVKGATVSEAFF.

This chain links TRBV29-1 with TRBJ2-7; no firm D call. The CDR3 has 12 amino acids. V dropped 5 bases and J dropped 3 bases, with 11 bases sitting between them. CDR1 is SQVTM, CDR2 ANQGSEA, per germline. CDR3: CSVLVRRYEQYF. For the CDR3, the DNA is TGCAGCGTTCTTGTTCGACGCTACGAGCAGTACTTC.

This clone was detected once. The rearrangement links TRBV5-6 to TRBJ2-7; D ambiguous. V lost 5 bases and J lost 10, with 19 bases in between. Germline V CDR1 and CDR2: SGHDT, YYEEEE. This CDR3 is 13 amino acids long. CDR3 in DNA: TGTGCCAGCAGGGGAACAACTGGGGTGGCCCAGTACTTC. Residues: CASRGTTGVAQYF.

V gene TRBV19 combines with J gene TRBJ1-1, with D hard to call. V shed 4 bases and J shed 6 bases, with 12 bases lying between them. CDR1 LNHDA and CDR2 SQIVND come from the germline V gene (reference sequence). This CDR3 region has 13 residues. The CDR3 nucleotides read TGTGCCAGTAGTACCGTTTCCGGGGCTGAAGCTTTCTTT. Amino acids: CASSTVSGAEAFF.

This chain joins TRBV11-1 and TRBJ1-2, with D uncertain. Germline-derived CDR1 and CDR2 are SGHAT and FQDESV (reference sequence). The CDR3 runs 13 residues. V lost 3 bases, J lost 7 bases, and 12 bases lay in between. The CDR3 nucleotides are TGTGCCAGCAGCTTCGCCTCTTCAGGTGGCTACACCTTC. This translates into CASSFASSGGYTF.

This rearrangement joins TRBV5-6 to TRBJ1-1; D may be TRBD1 (5 bases). The CDR3 is 14 amino acids. Germline assignment: CDR1 SGHDT and CDR2 YYEEEE. This chain's CDR3 is CAAGKTALNTEAFF. Written as DNA, the CDR3 is TGTGCAGCCGGTAAGACAGCTTTGAACACTGAAGCTTTCTTT.

The rearrangement links TRBV28 to TRBJ1-1; no firm D call. The ends were cut back, 5 bases at V and 1 base at J, with 14 bases in the middle. Germline V gives CDR1 MDHEN, CDR2 SYDVKM. The CDR3 spans 15 residues. CDR3: CASSAQSSGNTEAFF. The CDR3 DNA is TGTGCCAGCAGTGCCCAGAGCTCTGGGAACACTGAAGCTTTCTTT.

Remarks on this clone: A far larger clone is one nucleotide away, so this likely arose from a read error. The chain is built from TRBV10-3 and TRBJ2-7, with TRBD1 matching over 8 bases. Per germline, CDR1 ENHRY and CDR2 SYGVKD. The CDR3 is 14 residues long. The V gene end was trimmed by 3 bases and the J gene end by 9 bases; junction bases not matched to a gene: 10. The CDR3 DNA reads TGTGCCATCAGTGAACTACAGGGGGTATGGGGGCAGTACTTC. Translating it yields CAISELQGVWGQYF.

The chain has TRBV12-5 and TRBJ1-1; no clear D. CDR1 LGHNT and CDR2 FRNRAP come from the germline V gene. The CDR3 consists of 15 residues. V lost 0 bases, J lost 7 bases, and 15 bases lay in between. CDR3 coding DNA: TGTGCTAGTGGTTTGGTACACGACCAGGTTAATGAAGCTTTCTTT. It encodes CASGLVHDQVNEAFF. Drawing the rest from reference TRBV12-5 and TRBJ1-1, the complete variable domain is DARVTQTPRHKVTEMGQEVTMRCQPILGHNTVFWYRQTMMQGLELLAYFRNRAPLDDSGMPKDRFSAEMPDATLATLKIQPSEPRDSAVYFCASGLVHDQVNEAFFGQGTRLTVV.